This T cell receptor beta chain was obtained from a study of T-cell reconstitution after alpha-beta-depleted transplantation in children. The library targeted TCRbeta and was prepared with unique molecular identifiers. TCRdb redid the calling of the PCR reads with MiXCR, one entry per CDR3 protein. The sample records approximately 390,000 distinct CDR3 sequences, approximately 11% being singletons. The sample consisted of PBMCs from the stem cell graft donor, taken from the stem cell graft. The sequence derives from a human donor who donated a stem cell graft to a child with acute myeloid leukemia.

In DNA, the CDR3 is TGTGCCAGCAGCACAGAAGTTCGCGGGGACCACAATGAGCAGTTCTTC. Its translation is CASSTEVRGDHNEQFF. V and J are TRBV21-1 and TRBJ2-1; the listed D gene, TRBD1, was not tested against the DNA. TRBV21-1 is a pseudogene segment. This CDR3 contains 16 residues.